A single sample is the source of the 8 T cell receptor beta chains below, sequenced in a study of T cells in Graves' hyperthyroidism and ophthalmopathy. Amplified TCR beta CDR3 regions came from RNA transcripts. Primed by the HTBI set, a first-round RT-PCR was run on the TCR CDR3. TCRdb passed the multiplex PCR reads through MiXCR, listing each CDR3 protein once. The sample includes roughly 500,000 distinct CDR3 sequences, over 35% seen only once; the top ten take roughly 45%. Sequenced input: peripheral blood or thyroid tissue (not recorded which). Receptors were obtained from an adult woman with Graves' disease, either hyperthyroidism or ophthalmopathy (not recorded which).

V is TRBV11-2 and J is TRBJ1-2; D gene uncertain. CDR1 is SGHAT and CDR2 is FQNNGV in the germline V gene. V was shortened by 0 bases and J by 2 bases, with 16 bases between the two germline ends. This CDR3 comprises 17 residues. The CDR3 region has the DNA TGTGCCAGCAGCTTAGATCTTGACGGTGGGCAGAACTATGGCTACACCTTC. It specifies CASSLDLDGGQNYGYTF.

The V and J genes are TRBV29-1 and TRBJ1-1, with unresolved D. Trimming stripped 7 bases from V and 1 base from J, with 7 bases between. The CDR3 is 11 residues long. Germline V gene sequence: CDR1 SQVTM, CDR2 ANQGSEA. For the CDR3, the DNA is TGCAGCGCGATGGAGAACACTGAAGCTTTCTTT. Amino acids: CSAMENTEAFF.

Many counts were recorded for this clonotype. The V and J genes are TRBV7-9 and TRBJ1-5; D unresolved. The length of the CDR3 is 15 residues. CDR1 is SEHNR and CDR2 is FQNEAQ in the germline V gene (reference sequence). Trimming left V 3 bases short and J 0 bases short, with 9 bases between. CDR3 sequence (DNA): TGTGCCAGCAGCTTGGATGTGTATAGCAATCAGCCCCAGCATTTT. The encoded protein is CASSLDVYSNQPQHF.

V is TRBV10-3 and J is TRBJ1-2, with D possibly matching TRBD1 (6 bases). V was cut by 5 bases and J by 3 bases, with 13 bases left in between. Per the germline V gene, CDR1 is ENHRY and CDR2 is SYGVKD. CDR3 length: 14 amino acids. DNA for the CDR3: TGTGCCATCAGTCGAGAGGGGGGAGACTATGGCTACACCTTC. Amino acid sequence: CAISREGGDYGYTF.

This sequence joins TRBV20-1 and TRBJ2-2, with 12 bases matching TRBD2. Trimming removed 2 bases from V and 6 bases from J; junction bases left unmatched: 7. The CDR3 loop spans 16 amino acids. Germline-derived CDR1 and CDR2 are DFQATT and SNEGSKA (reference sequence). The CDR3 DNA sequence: TGCAGTGCTAGATCTCTAGCGGGAGGGTACGCCGGGGAGCTGTTTTTT. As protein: CSARSLAGGYAGELFF.

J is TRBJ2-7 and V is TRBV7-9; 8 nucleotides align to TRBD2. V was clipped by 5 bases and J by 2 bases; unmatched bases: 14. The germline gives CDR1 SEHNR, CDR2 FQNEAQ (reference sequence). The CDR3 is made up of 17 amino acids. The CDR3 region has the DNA TGTGCCAGCAGCGCCAGCTCGGGAGGGTCAGGGACCTACGAGCAGTACTTC. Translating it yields CASSASSGGSGTYEQYF. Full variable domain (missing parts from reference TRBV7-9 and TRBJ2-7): DTGVSQNPRHKITKRGQNVTFRCDPISEHNRLYWYRQTLGQGPEFLTYFQNEAQLEKSRLLSDRFSAERPKGSFSTLEIQRTEQGDSAMYLCASSASSGGSGTYEQYFGPGTRLTVT.

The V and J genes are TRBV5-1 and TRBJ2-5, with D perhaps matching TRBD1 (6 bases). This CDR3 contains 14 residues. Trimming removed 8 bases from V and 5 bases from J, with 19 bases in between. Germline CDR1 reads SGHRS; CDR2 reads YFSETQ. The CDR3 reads CASSGQPFSETQYF. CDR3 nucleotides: TGCGCCAGTTCGGGACAACCCTTCTCGGAGACCCAGTACTTC.

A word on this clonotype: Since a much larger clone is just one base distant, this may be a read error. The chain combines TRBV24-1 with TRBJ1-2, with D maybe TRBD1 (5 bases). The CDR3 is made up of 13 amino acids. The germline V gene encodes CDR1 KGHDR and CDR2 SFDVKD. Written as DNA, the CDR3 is TGTGCCACCAGTGAGGGGCCAAACTATGGCTACATCTTC. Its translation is CATSEGPNYGYIF.